The 14 T cell receptor beta chains listed next were all sequenced from one sample in a study of blood T cell repertoires in COVID-19. The protocol was immunoSEQ multiplex PCR, while the TCRdb copy is restricted to in-frame clones and leaves out a portion. The sample carries 200,000 or so clones, roughly 90% recorded once. Sequencing input: peripheral blood. These receptors came from a woman aged 60 to 75 with acute or convalescent COVID-19.

The chain is built from TRBV7-2 and TRBJ2-7; D unresolved. This CDR3 is 13 amino acids long. Trimming stripped 2 bases from V and 3 bases from J, with 8 bases between. Germline loops: CDR1 SGHTA, CDR2 FQGNSA. The CDR3 loop reads CASSLQFIYEQYF. DNA for the CDR3: TGTGCCAGCAGCTTACAGTTCATCTACGAGCAGTACTTC. Using reference TRBV7-2 and TRBJ2-7 for the parts outside the CDR3, the full variable domain is GAGVSQSPSNKVTEKGKDVELRCDPISGHTALYWYRQSLGQGLEFLIYFQGNSAPDKSGLPSDRFSAERTGGSVSTLTIQRTQQEDSAVYLCASSLQFIYEQYFGPGTRLTVT.

The chain employs TRBV12-3 or TRBV12-4 and TRBJ1-2; no reliable D call. The CDR3 consists of 13 residues. With 3 bases removed from V and 6 bases from J, the gap between germline ends came to 11 bases. The CDR3 bases are TGTGCCAGCAGTTTTAGTTTTCCTGATGGCTACACCTTC. Its protein product is CASSFSFPDGYTF.

This chain joins TRBV27 and TRBJ1-6, with 11 positions matching TRBD1. The V segment lost 3 bases and the J segment 7 bases; nucleotides outside the gene matches: 5. Germline V CDR1 and CDR2: MNHEY, SMNVEV (reference sequence). There are 16 residues in the CDR3. The CDR3 region has the DNA TGTGCCAGCAGTTTTGGACAGGGGGCTCGGAATTCACCCCTCCACTTT. It yields the protein CASSFGQGARNSPLHF.

With regard to this clone: Possible read error: a much larger clone is one base away. The J gene is TRBJ1-3, the V gene TRBV5-6; D is unresolved. CDR1 SGHDT and CDR2 YYEEEE come from the germline V gene. V lost 0 bases, J lost 4 bases, and 5 bases lay in between. This CDR3 comprises 13 residues. CDR3 protein: CASSLAGGNTIYF. The DNA of the CDR3 is TGTGCCAGCAGCTTGGCCGGGGGAAACACCATATATTTT.

The chain recombines TRBV4-1 with TRBJ2-5; perhaps TRBD2 as D (6 bases). Germline lookup yields CDR1 MGHRA and CDR2 YSYEKL. Trimming took off 1 base at V and 5 bases at J, with 11 bases between the two ends. CDR3 length: 14 residues. The CDR3 DNA sequence: TGCGCCAGCAGCCAAGTGGGGGGAGAGGAGACCCAGTACTTC. Protein product: CASSQVGGEETQYF.

J is TRBJ2-6 and V is TRBV25-1; D possibly corresponds to TRBD1 (6 bases). The CDR3 has 16 residues. Germline-derived CDR1 and CDR2 are MGHDK and SYGVNS. V was clipped by 8 bases and J by 0 bases, with 14 bases between them. The CDR3 loop reads CASQKGHSSGANVLTF. The CDR3 nucleotides are TGTGCCAGCCAAAAGGGACATTCCTCTGGGGCCAACGTCCTGACTTTC.

This clone was recorded many times. The chain carries TRBV7-6 and TRBJ2-2, with 8 bases identical to TRBD1. Germline V gene sequence: CDR1 SGHVS, CDR2 FNYEAQ. CDR3 length equals 16 residues. With V trimmed by 5 bases and J by 0 bases, 5 bases remained unmatched. The CDR3 DNA reads TGTGCCAGCAGCGCGGGGACAGGATCGAACACCGGGGAGCTGTTTTTT. It specifies CASSAGTGSNTGELFF.

For the CDR3, the DNA is TGTGCCAGCAGCTTAGCTTCAGTAGCGGGAGGGACAGAGACCCAGTACTTC. This gives the protein CASSLASVAGGTETQYF. This sequence joins TRBV7-2 and TRBJ2-5; the match to TRBD2 covers 11 bases. The V segment lost 0 bases and the J segment 4 bases; nucleotides outside the gene matches: 7. CDR3 length: 17 residues. CDR1 is SGHTA, CDR2 FQGNSA, per germline. Looking up the rest from reference TRBV7-2 and TRBJ2-5 gives the full variable domain: GAGVSQSPSNKVTEKGKDVELRCDPISGHTALYWYRQSLGQGLEFLIYFQGNSAPDKSGLPSDRFSAERTGGSVSTLTIQRTQQEDSAVYLCASSLASVAGGTETQYFGPGTRLLVL.

The chain recombines TRBV7-9 with TRBJ2-1; TRBD2 matches at 8 bases. Trimming cost V 3 bases and J 4 bases; bases outside gene matches: 5. CDR3 length: 15 residues. Germline V CDR1 and CDR2: SEHNR, FQNEAQ (reference sequence). In DNA, the CDR3 is TGTGCCAGCAGCTTCATAGCGGGGAGATACAATGAGCAGTTCTTC. Translation gives CASSFIAGRYNEQFF. The full variable domain, in which reference TRBV7-9 and TRBJ2-1 provide the parts outside the CDR3, is DTGVSQNPRHKITKRGQNVTFRCDPISEHNRLYWYRQTLGQGPEFLTYFQNEAQLEKSRLLSDRFSAERPKGSFSTLEIQRTEQGDSAMYLCASSFIAGRYNEQFFGPGTRLTVL.

This chain links TRBV3-1 (or the pseudogene TRBV3-2) with TRBJ1-4; a possible D gene is TRBD1 (6 bases). Looked up from germline, CDR1 is LGHDT and CDR2 is YNNKEL (reference sequence). The CDR3 runs 14 residues. V dropped 4 bases and J dropped 4 bases, with 10 bases sitting between them. The CDR3 bases are TGTGCCAGCAGCCCTTACAGGGATAATGAAAAACTGTTTTTT. Translating gives CASSPYRDNEKLFF.

V and J are TRBV19 and TRBJ1-5; 9 positions agree with TRBD1. The CDR3 extends over 13 amino acids. The ends lost 9 bases at V and 7 bases at J; junction bases unmatched: 7. CDR1 LNHDA and CDR2 SQIVND come from the germline V gene (reference sequence). CDR3 amino acids: CASEQGAGQPQHF. The CDR3 coding sequence is TGTGCCAGCGAACAGGGGGCCGGGCAGCCCCAGCATTTT.

The chain recombines TRBV7-4 with TRBJ1-3, with a possible D match to TRBD1 (5 bases). V was cut by 4 bases and J by 0 bases, with 19 bases left in between. Germline V gene sequence: CDR1 SGHVT, CDR2 SQSDAQ. The CDR3 covers 18 residues. The CDR3 nucleotides read TGTGCCAGCAGCTCCCCCGTTCACGACAGAATCTCTGGAAACACCATATATTTT. Amino acid sequence: CASSSPVHDRISGNTIYF.

The chain joins TRBV28 to TRBJ1-2, with 8 bases matching TRBD1. Per the germline V gene, CDR1 is MDHEN and CDR2 is SYDVKM. V lost 1 base to trimming and J lost 7 bases; unmatched junction nucleotides: 14. CDR3 size: 17 residues. CDR3 DNA sequence: TGTGCCAGCAGTTTATTGCAGGGGGCAATCCCTAAGGGTGGCTACACCTTC. It yields the protein CASSLLQGAIPKGGYTF.

This chain connects TRBV6-8 to TRBJ1-3, with unresolved D. This CDR3 has 13 residues. V lost 1 base and J lost 7, with 8 bases in between. Germline lookup yields CDR1 MNHGY and CDR2 SAAAGT. The DNA of the CDR3 is TGTGCCAGCAGTTACTTACCTAGGAACACCATATATTTT. It codes for CASSYLPRNTIYF.